The rows below give T cell receptor beta chains drawn from one sample of a study of blood T cell repertoires in COVID-19. Assay used: immunoSEQ multiplex PCR; TCRdb lists only in-frame clones, some missing. The sample yields 410,000 or so clones, about 91% seen once. Sequenced: peripheral blood. Receptor source: a woman aged 35 to 49 with COVID-19, enrolled during active disease. CDR3s include the opening cysteine and the closing phenylalanine or tryptophan. D genes are given only for firm matches. Clone size is not always given. Where it is, it says once, few, many or a class for expanded clones.

-	-	TRBV30	TRBJ1-1	CAWGGLLRVGTEAFF	TGTGCCTGGGGGGGCCTTCTAAGGGTGGGCACTGAAGCTTTCTTT
once	TRBD1	TRBV19	TRBJ2-7	CASSIAGTVTYEQYF	TGTGCCAGTAGTATAGCGGGGACAGTTACCTACGAGCAGTACTTC
-	TRBD1	TRBV27	TRBJ1-5	CASSRRPGQGRSQPQHF	TGTGCCAGCAGTCGACGGCCGGGACAGGGACGTAGTCAGCCCCAGCATTTT
once	TRBD2	TRBV7-2	TRBJ2-7	CASSLITGTISYEQYF	TGTGCCAGCAGTCTTATCACCGGGACTATCTCCTACGAGCAGTACTTC
once	-	TRBV7-2	TRBJ2-7	CASSLDTYYEQYF	TGTGCCAGCAGCTTAGACACATACTACGAGCAGTACTTC
once	-	TRBV5-4	TRBJ1-2	CASSPGRDGYFYGYTF	TGTGCCAGCAGCCCGGGGAGGGACGGCTATTTCTATGGCTACACCTTC
-	-	TRBV7-9	TRBJ1-5	CASSLVGGTDQPQHF	TGTGCCAGCAGCTTAGTTGGAGGGACGGACCAGCCCCAGCATTTT
-	-	TRBV3-1/TRBV3-2	TRBJ1-1	CASSQAGVNTEAFF	TGTGCCAGCAGCCAAGCAGGGGTAAACACTGAAGCTTTCTTT
-	-	TRBV5-6	TRBJ2-5	CASRRLVETQYF	TGTGCCAGCAGACGACTAGTGGAGACCCAGTACTTC
-	-	TRBV7-9	TRBJ1-1	CASSRRVLGATEAFF	TGTGCCAGCAGCCGGCGTGTTTTAGGGGCTACTGAAGCTTTCTTT
-	-	TRBV7-8	TRBJ1-2	CASSYNEQSYGYTF	TGTGCCAGCAGCTACAACGAACAGAGCTATGGCTACACCTTC
-	-	TRBV27	TRBJ1-2	CASSFASGPKVDGYTF	TGTGCCAGCAGTTTCGCTTCAGGTCCTAAGGTGGATGGCTACACCTTC
-	-	TRBV7-2	TRBJ1-2	CASSPGQSYGYTF	TGTGCCAGCAGCCCTGGACAGTCCTATGGCTACACCTTC
-	TRBD1	TRBV19	TRBJ1-2	CASRKDRAYGYTF	TGTGCCAGTAGAAAGGACAGGGCATATGGCTACACCTTC
-	TRBD2	TRBV14	TRBJ2-2	CASSQEVAGLTGELFF	TGTGCCAGCAGCCAAGAGGTAGCGGGCCTCACCGGGGAGCTGTTTTTT
-	TRBD2	TRBV6-5	TRBJ2-7	CASRGTSGLYEQYF	TGTGCCAGCAGAGGGACTAGCGGTCTCTACGAGCAGTACTTC
-	-	TRBV28	TRBJ1-1	CASSFPGYTEAFF	TGTGCCAGCAGTTTCCCGGGGTACACTGAAGCTTTCTTT
-	-	TRBV5-1	TRBJ2-7	CASSLVATAYEQYF	TGCGCCAGCAGCTTGGTGGCCACCGCCTACGAGCAGTACTTC
-	-	TRBV28	TRBJ1-3	CASSFFGGTGNTIYF	TGTGCCAGCAGTTTTTTTGGGGGCACTGGAAACACCATATATTTT
-	TRBD1	TRBV29-1	TRBJ1-5	CIRQGDVQPQHF	TGCATCAGGCAGGGGGACGTTCAGCCCCAGCATTTT
-	-	TRBV5-1	TRBJ2-2	CASSLVRGGTGELFF	TGCGCCAGCAGCTTGGTTCGGGGTGGGACCGGGGAGCTGTTTTTT
-	-	TRBV18	TRBJ2-5	CASSPRALRGETQYF	TGTGCCAGCTCACCACGAGCGCTTCGGGGAGAGACCCAGTACTTC
-	-	TRBV7-9	TRBJ2-5	CASSPTAGVMLRTQYF	TGTGCCAGCAGCCCCACCGCCGGGGTCATGTTAAGGACCCAGTACTTC
-	-	TRBV28	TRBJ2-1	CASSSLFSSSSYNEQFF	TGTGCCAGCAGTTCCCTCTTCTCTTCGAGCTCCTACAATGAGCAGTTCTTC
-	TRBD1	TRBV29-1	TRBJ1-2	CSAGRDRDWGYTF	TGCAGCGCAGGCCGGGACAGGGACTGGGGCTACACCTTC
-	TRBD2	TRBV5-1	TRBJ2-7	CASSSGLAGGLSSYEQYF	TGCGCCAGCAGCTCTGGACTAGCGGGGGGGTTGAGCTCCTACGAGCAGTACTTC
-	-	TRBV9	TRBJ2-3	CASSVVRGGAGDTQYF	TGTGCCAGCAGCGTAGTTAGAGGGGGGGCCGGAGATACGCAGTATTTT
-	-	TRBV30	TRBJ1-5	CAWSPPTLSNQPQHF	TGTGCCTGGAGTCCTCCGACACTCAGCAATCAGCCCCAGCATTTT
-	-	TRBV7-6	TRBJ1-1	CASSSQENTEAFF	TGTGCCAGCAGCTCACAGGAGAACACTGAAGCTTTCTTT
-	-	TRBV19	TRBJ1-5	CASSIVAGGSQPQHF	TGTGCCAGTAGTATAGTAGCGGGGGGTTCCCAGCCCCAGCATTTT
-	-	TRBV30	TRBJ2-7	CAWSTPRIQVYEQYF	TGTGCCTGGTCCACTCCTCGTATACAGGTTTACGAGCAGTACTTC
-	-	TRBV27	TRBJ1-5	CASSLYWAPGLTQHF	TGTGCCAGCAGTTTATATTGGGCCCCAGGTTTGACCCAGCATTTT
-	TRBD2	TRBV5-1	TRBJ2-1	CASSLSLAGAPGNEQFF	TGCGCCAGCAGCTTGTCATTAGCGGGAGCTCCGGGCAATGAGCAGTTCTTC
once	TRBD1	TRBV27	TRBJ1-2	CASSPTGVGGYGYTF	TGTGCCAGCAGTCCGACAGGGGTCGGGGGCTATGGCTACACCTTC